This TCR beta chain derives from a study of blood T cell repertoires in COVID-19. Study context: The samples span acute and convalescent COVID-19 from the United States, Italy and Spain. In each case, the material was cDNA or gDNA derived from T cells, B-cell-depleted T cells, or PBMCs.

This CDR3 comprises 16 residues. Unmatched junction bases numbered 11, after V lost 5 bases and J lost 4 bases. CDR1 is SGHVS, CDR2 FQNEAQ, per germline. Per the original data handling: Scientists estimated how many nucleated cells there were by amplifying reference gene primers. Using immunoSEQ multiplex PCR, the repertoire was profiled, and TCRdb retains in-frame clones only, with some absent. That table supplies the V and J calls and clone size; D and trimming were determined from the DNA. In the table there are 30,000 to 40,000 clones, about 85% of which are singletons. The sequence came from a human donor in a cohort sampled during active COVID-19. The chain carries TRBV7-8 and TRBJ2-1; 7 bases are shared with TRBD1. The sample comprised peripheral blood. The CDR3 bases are TGTGCCAGCAGCCACTGGGGTGGGGACAGATACAATGAGCAGTTCTTC. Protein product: CASSHWGGDRYNEQFF.